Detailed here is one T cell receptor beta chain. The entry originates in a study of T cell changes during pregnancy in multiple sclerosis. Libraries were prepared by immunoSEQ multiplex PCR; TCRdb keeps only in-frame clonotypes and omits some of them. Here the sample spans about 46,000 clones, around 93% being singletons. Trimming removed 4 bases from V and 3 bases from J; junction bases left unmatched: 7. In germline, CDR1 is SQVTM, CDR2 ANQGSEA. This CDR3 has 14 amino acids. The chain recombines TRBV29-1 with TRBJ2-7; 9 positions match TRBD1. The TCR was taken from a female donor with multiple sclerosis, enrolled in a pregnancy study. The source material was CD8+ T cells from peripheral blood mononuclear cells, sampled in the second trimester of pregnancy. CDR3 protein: CSVVPTGGDYEQYF. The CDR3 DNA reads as TGCAGCGTTGTACCGACAGGGGGAGACTACGAGCAGTACTTC.